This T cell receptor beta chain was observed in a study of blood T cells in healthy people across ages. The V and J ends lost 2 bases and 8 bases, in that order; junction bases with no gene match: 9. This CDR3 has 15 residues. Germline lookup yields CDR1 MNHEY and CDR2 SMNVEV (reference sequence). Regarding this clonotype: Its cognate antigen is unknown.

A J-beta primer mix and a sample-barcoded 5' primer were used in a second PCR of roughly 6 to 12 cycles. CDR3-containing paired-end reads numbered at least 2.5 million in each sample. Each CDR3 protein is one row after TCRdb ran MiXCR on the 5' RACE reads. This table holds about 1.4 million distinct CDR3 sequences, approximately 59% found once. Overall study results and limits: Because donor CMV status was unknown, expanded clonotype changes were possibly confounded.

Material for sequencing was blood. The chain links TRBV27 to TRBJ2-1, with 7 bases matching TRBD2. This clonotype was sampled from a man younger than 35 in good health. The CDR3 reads CASSLAWSSGHEQFF. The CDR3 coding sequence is TGTGCCAGCAGTTTAGCCTGGTCTAGCGGCCATGAGCAGTTCTTC.